The T cell receptor beta chain under discussion was sequenced for a study of blood T cells in healthy people across ages. Study-wide points: Shifts in expanded clonotypes may have been confounded by donor CMV status, which was unknown. There were more naive CD4+ cells and higher diversity in long-lived donors than in aged donors. The diversity estimates, figures obtained from one million T cells, were considered underestimates.

This clonotype was seen a few times. The antigen is not known. V gave up 7 bases and J gave up 0 bases, with 9 bases separating them. Germline values: CDR1 SNHLY, CDR2 FYNNEI. The CDR3 is made up of 13 amino acids. A sample-barcoded 5' primer and a J-beta primer mix were used in a second PCR of roughly 6 to 11 cycles. TCRdb re-analysed the 5' RACE reads in MiXCR, keeping a single row per CDR3 protein. The sample includes over 600,000 distinct CDR3 sequences, 40% to 45% of them seen just once. Each sample provided at least 5 micrograms of extracted total RNA. The sequencing input was blood. The rearrangement joins TRBV2 to TRBJ1-2, with a weak D call TRBD1 (5 bases). This clonotype was sampled from a man older than 75 in good health. CDR3 sequence: CASKSTANYGYTF. The CDR3 region has the DNA TGTGCCAGCAAATCGACAGCTAACTATGGCTACACCTTC. Drawing the rest from reference TRBV2 and TRBJ1-2, the complete variable domain is EPEVTQTPSHQVTQMGQEVILRCVPISNHLYFYWYRQILGQKVEFLVSFYNNEISEKSEIFDDQFSVERPDGSNFTLKIRSTKLEDSAMYFCASKSTANYGYTFGSGTRLTVV.